The rows below give T cell receptor beta chains drawn from one sample of a study of cytomegalovirus exposure and HLA in healthy donors. Produced via immunoSEQ multiplex PCR; TCRdb's table is partial and in-frame only. The sample comprises 90,000 to 150,000 clones, roughly 60% of which are singletons, and more than 8% rests with the top ten. Input material: PBMCs. These receptors came from a middle-aged man in good health and CMV-seropositive. The CDR3 runs from the conserved cysteine through the conserved F or W. D genes are given only for firm matches. Size is omitted from some rows. Given values are once, few, many or a class for expanded clones.

clone size,V gene,D gene,J gene,CDR3 DNA,CDR3 protein
-,TRBV25-1,TRBD1,TRBJ2-7,TGTGCCAGCAGTCGAACAGGGGGAACCTACGAGCAGTACTTC,CASSRTGGTYEQYF
-,TRBV4-1,TRBD2,TRBJ2-1,TGCGCCAGCAGCCAATTTGCGGGAGGCGACAATGAGCAGTTCTTC,CASSQFAGGDNEQFF
-,TRBV6-1,-,TRBJ1-4,TGTGCCAGCAGAAGGATCAGGGCCCTTAATGAAAAACTGTTTTTT,CASRRIRALNEKLFF
few,TRBV11-2,-,TRBJ1-2,TGTGCCAGCAGCTTAGCGGGGAACGGCTACACCTTC,CASSLAGNGYTF
-,TRBV19,-,TRBJ1-6,TGTGCCAGTAATACAGCCTTTGGGAATTCACCCCTCCACTTT,CASNTAFGNSPLHF
-,TRBV11-2,-,TRBJ2-5,TGTGCCAGCAGCTTAGGCCAGGGTAGGGAGACCCAGTACTTC,CASSLGQGRETQYF
-,TRBV2,-,TRBJ1-5,TGTGCCAGCAGCGTCGGGCAGGGGAAGAATCAGCCCCAGCATTTT,CASSVGQGKNQPQHF
-,TRBV25-1,-,TRBJ1-1,TGTGCCAGCAGTGAATATAGGGGGAACACTGAAGCTTTCTTT,CASSEYRGNTEAFF
-,TRBV5-1,TRBD1,TRBJ2-7,TGCGCCAGCAGCCCTGGACAGGGGGCCTACGAGCAGTACTTC,CASSPGQGAYEQYF
-,TRBV7-3,TRBD2,TRBJ2-3,TGTGCCAGCAGCACGGGGGGTACAGATACGCAGTATTTT,CASSTGGTDTQYF
-,TRBV6-5,-,TRBJ2-1,TGTGCCAGCAGTTACCTCGTGGCCTCCAATGAGCAGTTCTTC,CASSYLVASNEQFF
-,TRBV18,TRBD1,TRBJ2-7,TGTGCCAGCTCACCACAGGGGGCGCCCTACGAGCAGTACTTC,CASSPQGAPYEQYF
-,TRBV2,-,TRBJ1-1,TGTGCCAGCACCCAATCTGGCTCTCCGAACACTGAAGCTTTCTTT,CASTQSGSPNTEAFF
-,TRBV19,-,TRBJ1-2,TGTGCCAGTAGTGCCGGGACTTCCCGCTATGGCTACACCTTC,CASSAGTSRYGYTF
-,TRBV19,TRBD1,TRBJ1-2,TGTGCCAGTAGTCCACCCTCGGGACAGCAAACTTCTGGCTACACCTTC,CASSPPSGQQTSGYTF
once,TRBV7-8,TRBD1,TRBJ2-2,TGTGCCAGCAGCTTACCCCGGACAGGGGGCAAGTCCGGGGAGCTGTTTTTT,CASSLPRTGGKSGELFF
-,TRBV25-1,-,TRBJ1-2,TGTGCCAGCAGTGAATATCAGAGGACTAACTATGGCTACACCTTC,CASSEYQRTNYGYTF
-,TRBV9,TRBD2,TRBJ2-5,TGTGCCAGCAGCGTAGAACTAGCGGGCGGAGGAGAGACCCAGTACTTC,CASSVELAGGGETQYF
few,TRBV6-1,-,TRBJ2-4,TGTGCCAGCAGGGGGACAGACGGGACTTGGGACATTCAGTACTTC,CASRGTDGTWDIQYF
-,TRBV7-2,-,TRBJ1-2,TGTGCCAGCAGCTTCCACCAGAGGAACTATGGCTACACCTTC,CASSFHQRNYGYTF
-,TRBV6-6,TRBD1,TRBJ2-7,TGTGCCAGCAGAGTTACTCAGGGACAGGGGGACTACGAGCAGTACTTC,CASRVTQGQGDYEQYF
few,TRBV5-6,-,TRBJ1-3,TGTGCCAGCAGCTTTGTGCAGGAGGCGGGAAACACCATATATTTT,CASSFVQEAGNTIYF
-,TRBV5-1,TRBD2,TRBJ2-5,TGCGCCAGCAGCTCCCTCCCTAGCGGGGGGGGTGAGACCCAGTACTTC,CASSSLPSGGGETQYF
-,TRBV28,-,TRBJ2-5,TGTGCCAGCAGTAAACGGAGTGGGACCCAGTACTTC,CASSKRSGTQYF
-,TRBV7-8,-,TRBJ2-2,TGTGCCAGCAGTTCCAGGGAAGGCACCGGGGAGCTGTTTTTT,CASSSREGTGELFF
-,TRBV7-8,TRBD2,TRBJ2-7,TGTGCCAGCAGCTCTAGCGGGAGTGGCTACGAGCAGTACTTC,CASSSSGSGYEQYF